The text below deals with one T cell receptor beta chain. This specimen belongs to a study of T cell changes during pregnancy in multiple sclerosis. The V end was cut by 3 bases, the J end by 7 bases, with 13 bases between. The CDR3 has 13 residues. Germline lookup yields CDR1 MRHNA and CDR2 SNTAGT. Only in-frame clones appear in the TCRdb table, and some are missing; sequencing was by immunoSEQ multiplex PCR. The sample has more than 70,000 clones, 93% seen once; the top ten hold roughly 2.5%. The J gene is TRBJ2-7, the V gene TRBV6-4; perhaps TRBD2 as D (7 bases). Source: peripheral blood, taken in the second trimester of pregnancy. The receptor was isolated from a female donor with multiple sclerosis, enrolled in a pregnancy study. The CDR3 region is CASSEGGEGEQYF. The CDR3 region has the DNA TGTGCCAGCAGTGAAGGGGGGGAGGGGGAGCAGTACTTC.